The source of this T cell receptor beta chain is a study of shared clonotypes between healthy human individuals. Produced via immunoSEQ multiplex PCR; TCRdb's table is partial and in-frame only. The table lists approximately 980,000 clones, approximately 76% of them singletons. Study-wide findings and caveats: Memory subsets generally showed smaller estimated richness than naive subsets did.

As regards this clone: Antigen unknown.

The specimen sequenced was memory CD4+ T cells sorted from blood. Subset indicated: CD45RA-negative fraction. The TCR originated in a man aged 18-30 years in good health.

CDR3 loop: CASSLGDSNTGELFF. The CDR3 DNA follows: TGTGCCAGCAGCTTAGGAGACAGTAACACCGGGGAGCTGTTTTTT. V usage is TRBV7-9 and J usage is TRBJ2-2, with D perhaps matching TRBD1 (5 bases). CDR3 length: 15 residues. V was trimmed by 1 base and J by 2 bases, leaving 8 bases between them. The germline V gene encodes CDR1 SEHNR and CDR2 FQNEAQ (reference sequence).